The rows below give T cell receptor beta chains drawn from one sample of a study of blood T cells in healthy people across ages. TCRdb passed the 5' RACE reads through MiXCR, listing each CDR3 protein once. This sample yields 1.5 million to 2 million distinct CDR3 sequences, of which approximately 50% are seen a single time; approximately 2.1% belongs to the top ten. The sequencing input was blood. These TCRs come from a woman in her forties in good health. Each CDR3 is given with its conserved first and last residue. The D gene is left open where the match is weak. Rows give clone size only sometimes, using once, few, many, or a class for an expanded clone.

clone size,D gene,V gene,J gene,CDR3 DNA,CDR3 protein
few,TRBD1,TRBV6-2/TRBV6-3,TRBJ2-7,TGTGCCAGCAGTATAACAGGGGGCTCCGAGCAGTACTTC,CASSITGGSEQYF
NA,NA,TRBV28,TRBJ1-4,TGTGCCACCGGGCCATCGGGAAATGAAAAACTGTTTTTT,CATGPSGNEKLFF
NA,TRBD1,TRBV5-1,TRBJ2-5,TGCGCCAGCAGGCAGGGGGATCCTCTCCAAGAGACCCAGTACTTC,CASRQGDPLQETQYF
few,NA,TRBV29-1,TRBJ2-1,TGCAGCGTTGAGTGGGGGGACAATGAGCAGTTCTTC,CSVEWGDNEQFF
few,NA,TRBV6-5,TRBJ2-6,TGTGCCAGCAGTTACTCGAAGGCAGGGGCAATCTCTGGGGCCAACGTCCTGACTTTC,CASSYSKAGAISGANVLTF
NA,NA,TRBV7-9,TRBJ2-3,TGTGCCAGCACCCCCGGGGCTTCTACAGATACGCAGTATTTT,CASTPGASTDTQYF
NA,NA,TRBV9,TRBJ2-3,TGTGCCTGCAGCGTAGTGTTGACAGATACGCAGTATTTT,CACSVVLTDTQYF
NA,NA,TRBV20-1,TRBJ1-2,TGCAGTGCTAGTAAAGAAGTTAACTATGGCTACACCTTT,CSASKEVNYGYTF
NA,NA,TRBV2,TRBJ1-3,TGTGCCAGCAGTGAAGCGGGTCAAAACTCTGGAAACACCATATATTTT,CASSEAGQNSGNTIYF
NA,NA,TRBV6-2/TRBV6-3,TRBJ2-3,TGTGCCAGCAGTTACATTGTGGGCACAGATACGCAGTATTTT,CASSYIVGTDTQYF
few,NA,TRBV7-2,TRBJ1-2,TGTGCCAGCAGCTTAACCAGGACTAACTATGGCTACACCTTC,CASSLTRTNYGYTF
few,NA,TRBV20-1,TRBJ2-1,TGCAGTGCTAGAAGGTCCAATGAGCAGTTCTTC,CSARRSNEQFF
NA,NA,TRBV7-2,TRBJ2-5,TGTGCCAGCAGCTTAGCAGGGGTTGGAGACCAAGAGGCCCAGTACTTC,CASSLAGVGDQEAQYF
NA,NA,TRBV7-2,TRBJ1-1,TGTGCCAGCAGCTTACATTATGAAGCTTTCTTT,CASSLHYEAFF
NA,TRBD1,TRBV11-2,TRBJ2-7,TGTGCCAGCAGCTTATCCGGGACAGAAGGATACGAGCAGTACTTC,CASSLSGTEGYEQYF
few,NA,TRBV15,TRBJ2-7,TGTGCCACCAGCACGGACCCTTCAGCCTACGAGCAGTACTTC,CATSTDPSAYEQYF
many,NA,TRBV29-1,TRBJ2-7,TGCAGCGCCTCAACAAGGGTTATCAACGAGCAGTACTTC,CSASTRVINEQYF
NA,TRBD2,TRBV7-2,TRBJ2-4,TGTGCCAGCAGCTTAAGCCCGGGAGGGATCCCGTTCGAGTACTTC,CASSLSPGGIPFEYF
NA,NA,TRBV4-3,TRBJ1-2,TGCGCCAGCAGCCAAGATCCCAGTTTAGATTATGGCTACACCTTC,CASSQDPSLDYGYTF
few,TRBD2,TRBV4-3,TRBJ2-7,TGCGCCAGCAGCCAAGATTTGGGGGAGGGGCTCTACGAGCAGTACTTC,CASSQDLGEGLYEQYF
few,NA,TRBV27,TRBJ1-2,TGTGCCAGCAGTTATGACAGTTACTATGGCTACACCTTC,CASSYDSYYGYTF
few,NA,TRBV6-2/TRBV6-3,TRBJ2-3,TGTGCCAGCAGTCCCGGACAGCCCACAGATACGCAGTATTTT,CASSPGQPTDTQYF
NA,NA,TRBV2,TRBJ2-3,TGTGCCAGCACCACGTGGGGGGTGGGCACAGATACGCAGTATTTT,CASTTWGVGTDTQYF
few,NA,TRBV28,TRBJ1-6,TGTGCCAGCAGTTTGTTACCCGCCGGGACCAATTCACCCCTCCACTTT,CASSLLPAGTNSPLHF
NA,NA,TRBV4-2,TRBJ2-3,TGTGCCAGCAGCCAAGTCGTAGGGGATCGTAGCACAGATACGCAGTATTTT,CASSQVVGDRSTDTQYF
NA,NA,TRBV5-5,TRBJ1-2,TGTGCCAGCAGCTTGTTTCCAGTTGACTATGGCTACACCTTC,CASSLFPVDYGYTF
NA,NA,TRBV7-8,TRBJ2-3,TGTGCCAGCAGCTTAACGGGAATGGGCACAGATACGCAGTATTTT,CASSLTGMGTDTQYF
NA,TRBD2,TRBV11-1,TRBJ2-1,TGTGCCAGCAGCCGTGGACTAGTTGATGAGCAGTTCTTC,CASSRGLVDEQFF
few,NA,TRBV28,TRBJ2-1,TGTGCCAGCAGTCTCCGGGCCTCCTACAATGAGCAGTTCTTC,CASSLRASYNEQFF
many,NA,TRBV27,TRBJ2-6,TGTGCCAGCAGTTTTGGTAGCAGGCCTGGGGCCAACGTCCTGACTTTC,CASSFGSRPGANVLTF
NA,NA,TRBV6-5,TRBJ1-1,TGTGCCAGCAGTCGTCGGGAGGGGGGGACAACTGAAGCTTTCTTT,CASSRREGGTTEAFF
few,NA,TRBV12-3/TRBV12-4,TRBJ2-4,TGTGCCAGCAGTGTAGCCAAAAACATTCAGTACTTC,CASSVAKNIQYF
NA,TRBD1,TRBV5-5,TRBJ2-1,TGTGCCAGCAGCGCGGACAGGGTCCACAGTGAGCAGTTCTTC,CASSADRVHSEQFF
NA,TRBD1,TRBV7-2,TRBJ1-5,TGTGCCAGCACGGAAGGGGGCTGGGGCAATCAGCCCCAGCATTTT,CASTEGGWGNQPQHF
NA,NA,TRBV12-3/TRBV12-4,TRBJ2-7,TGTGCCAGCACCTACAGAGGGATCTCCTACGAGCAGTACTTC,CASTYRGISYEQYF
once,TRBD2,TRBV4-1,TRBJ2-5,TGCGCCAGCAGCCAAGACCTCGCCAGGAGGGAGGGAGAGACCCAGTACTTC,CASSQDLARREGETQYF
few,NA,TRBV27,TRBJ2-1,TGTGCCAGCAGTTTAACAGGCAGACCCTACAATGAGCAGTTCTTC,CASSLTGRPYNEQFF
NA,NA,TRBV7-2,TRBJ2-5,TGTGCCAGCAGCCCGGACTACGGAGAGACCCAGTACTTC,CASSPDYGETQYF
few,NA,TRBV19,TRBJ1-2,TGTGCCAGTAGTACGCAGGACAGATATGGCTACACCTTC,CASSTQDRYGYTF
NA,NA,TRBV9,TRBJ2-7,TGTGCCAGCAGCGTAGCCGACAGTCCCTACGAGCAGTACTTC,CASSVADSPYEQYF
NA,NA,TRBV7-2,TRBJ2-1,TGTGCCAGCAGCTTAACTCCCCGCAAAGAGCAGTTCTTC,CASSLTPRKEQFF
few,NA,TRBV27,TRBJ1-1,TGTGCCAGCCGGGACTGGAACACTGAAGCTTTCTTT,CASRDWNTEAFF
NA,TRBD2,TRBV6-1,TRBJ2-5,TGTGCCAGCAGTGAACTAGCGGGGTACCAAGAGACCCAGTACTTC,CASSELAGYQETQYF
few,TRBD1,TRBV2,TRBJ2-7,TGTGCCAGCACCCTTGGACAGGGGACCTCCTACGAGCAGTACTTC,CASTLGQGTSYEQYF
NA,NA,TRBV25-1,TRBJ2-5,TGTGCCAGCAGTGATCGGACATTGGAGACCCAGTACTTC,CASSDRTLETQYF
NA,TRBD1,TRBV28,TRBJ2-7,TGTGCCAGCAGTAGCCCCCCGCCGGGACAGCATCAAGAAACCTACGAGCAGTACTTC,CASSSPPPGQHQETYEQYF
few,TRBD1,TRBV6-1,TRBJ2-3,TGTGCCAGCCGCTTCTGGGACAGGGGCACAGATACGCAGTATTTT,CASRFWDRGTDTQYF
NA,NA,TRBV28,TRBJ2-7,TGTGCCAGCAGTTTGTCCCAGGGGGGCTCCTACGAGCAGTACTTC,CASSLSQGGSYEQYF
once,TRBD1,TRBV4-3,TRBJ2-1,TGCGCCAGCAGCCAAAGGATGAGGGGACAGGGTGGCGATGAGCAGTTCTTC,CASSQRMRGQGGDEQFF
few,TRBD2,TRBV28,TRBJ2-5,TGTGCCAGCAGCCGACGACTAGCGGGGGAGGAGGAGACCCAGTACTTC,CASSRRLAGEEETQYF
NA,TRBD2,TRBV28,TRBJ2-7,TGTGCCAGCAGTTTACACCCTAGCGGGGAAGCTCGGTACGAGCAGTACTTC,CASSLHPSGEARYEQYF
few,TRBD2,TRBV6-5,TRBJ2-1,TGTGCCAGCAGTTACGGCGGGGGATACAATGAGCAGTTCTTC,CASSYGGGYNEQFF
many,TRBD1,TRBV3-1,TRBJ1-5,TGTGCCAGCAGCCAAACAGGGGAAAGCAATCAGCCCCAGCATTTT,CASSQTGESNQPQHF
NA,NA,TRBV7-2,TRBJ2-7,TGTGCCAGCAGCTTATCGAGGGGCCTAGGGTCCTACGAGCAGTACTTC,CASSLSRGLGSYEQYF
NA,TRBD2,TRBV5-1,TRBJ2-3,TGCGCCAGCAGCTTGATACCGGGACTAGGAGGAGATACGCAGTATTTT,CASSLIPGLGGDTQYF